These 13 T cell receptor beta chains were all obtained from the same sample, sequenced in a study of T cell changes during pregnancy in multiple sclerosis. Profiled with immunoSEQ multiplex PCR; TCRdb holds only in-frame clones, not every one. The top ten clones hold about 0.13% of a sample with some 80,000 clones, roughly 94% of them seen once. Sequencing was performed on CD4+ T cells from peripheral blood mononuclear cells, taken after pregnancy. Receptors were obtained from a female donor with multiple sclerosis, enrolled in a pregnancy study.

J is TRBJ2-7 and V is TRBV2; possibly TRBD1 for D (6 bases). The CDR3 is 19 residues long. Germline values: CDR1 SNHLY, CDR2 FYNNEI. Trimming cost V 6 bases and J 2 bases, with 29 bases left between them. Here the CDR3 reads CASRWGRGWAKTETYEQYF. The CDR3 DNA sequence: TGTGCCAGCAGGTGGGGAAGGGGGTGGGCTAAGACAGAAACCTACGAGCAGTACTTC.

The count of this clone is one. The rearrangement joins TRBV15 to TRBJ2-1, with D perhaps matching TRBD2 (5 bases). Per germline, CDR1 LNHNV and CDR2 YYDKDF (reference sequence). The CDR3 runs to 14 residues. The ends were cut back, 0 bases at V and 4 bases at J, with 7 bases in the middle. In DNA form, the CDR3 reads TGTGCCACCAGCAGAGAGGGGAGATACAATGAGCAGTTCTTC. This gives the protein CATSREGRYNEQFF.

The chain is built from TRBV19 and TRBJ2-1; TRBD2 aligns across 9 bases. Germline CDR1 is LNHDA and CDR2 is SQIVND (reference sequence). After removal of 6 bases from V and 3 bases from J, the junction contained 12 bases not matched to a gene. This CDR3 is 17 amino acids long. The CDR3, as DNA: TGTGCCAGTAGCTGGCGGGAGGGCCTCTCATACTACAATGAGCAGTTCTTC. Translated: CASSWREGLSYYNEQFF.

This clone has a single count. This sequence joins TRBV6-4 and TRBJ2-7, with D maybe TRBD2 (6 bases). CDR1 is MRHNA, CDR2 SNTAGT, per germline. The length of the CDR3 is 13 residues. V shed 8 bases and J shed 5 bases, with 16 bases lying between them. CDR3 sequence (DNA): TGTGCCAGCTTATTTTATGGGGGGAACGAGCAGTACTTC. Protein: CASLFYGGNEQYF.

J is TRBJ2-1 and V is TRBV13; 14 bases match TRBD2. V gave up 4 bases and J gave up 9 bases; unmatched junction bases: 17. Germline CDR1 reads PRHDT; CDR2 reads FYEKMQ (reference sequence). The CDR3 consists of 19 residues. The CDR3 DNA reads TGTGCCAGCAGCTCCCCGGGATACCGACTAGCGGGAGGGCCGGGTGAGCAGTTCTTC. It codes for CASSSPGYRLAGGPGEQFF.

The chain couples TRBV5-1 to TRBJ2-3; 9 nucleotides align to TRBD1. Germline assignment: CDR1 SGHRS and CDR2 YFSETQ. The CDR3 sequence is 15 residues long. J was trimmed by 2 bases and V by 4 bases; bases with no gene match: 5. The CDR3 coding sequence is TGCGCCAGCAGCCTACAGGGGGCGAACACAGATACGCAGTATTTT. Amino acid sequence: CASSLQGANTDTQYF.

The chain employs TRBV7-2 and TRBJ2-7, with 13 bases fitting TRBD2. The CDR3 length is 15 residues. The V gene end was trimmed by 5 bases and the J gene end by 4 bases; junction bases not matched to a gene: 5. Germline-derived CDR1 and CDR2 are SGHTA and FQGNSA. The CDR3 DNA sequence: TGTGCCAGCAGCCTAGGACTAGCGGGAGTGTACGAGCAGTACTTC. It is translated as CASSLGLAGVYEQYF.

The CDR3 sequence: CASSLGTGGLDTQYF. The CDR3 nucleotides read TGTGCCAGCAGCTTAGGGACAGGGGGCTTGGATACGCAGTATTTT. V gene TRBV13 combines with J gene TRBJ2-3, with TRBD1 matching 10 bases. Germline CDR1 and CDR2: PRHDT and FYEKMQ (reference sequence). The CDR3 has 15 residues. With 0 bases clipped from V and 6 bases from J, the junction kept 3 bases outside the gene matches. Full variable domain (missing parts from reference TRBV13 and TRBJ2-3): AAGVIQSPRHLIKEKRETATLKCYPIPRHDTVYWYQQGPGQDPQFLISFYEKMQSDKGSIPDRFSAQQFSDYHSELNMSSLELGDSALYFCASSLGTGGLDTQYFGPGTRLTVL.

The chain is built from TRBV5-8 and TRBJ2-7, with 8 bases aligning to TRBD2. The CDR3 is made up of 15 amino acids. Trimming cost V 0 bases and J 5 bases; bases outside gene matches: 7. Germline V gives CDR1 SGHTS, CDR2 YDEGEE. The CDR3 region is CASSLETSVNNEQYF. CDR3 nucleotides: TGTGCCAGCAGCTTGGAGACTAGCGTAAACAACGAGCAGTACTTC.

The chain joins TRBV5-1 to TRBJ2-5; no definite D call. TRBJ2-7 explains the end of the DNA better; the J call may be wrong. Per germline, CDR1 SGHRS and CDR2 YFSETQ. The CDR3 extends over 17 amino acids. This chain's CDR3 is CASSLDNNPTSYYEQYF. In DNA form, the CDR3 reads TGCGCCAGCAGCTTGGATAATAACCCCACCTCCTACTACGAGCAGTACTTC.

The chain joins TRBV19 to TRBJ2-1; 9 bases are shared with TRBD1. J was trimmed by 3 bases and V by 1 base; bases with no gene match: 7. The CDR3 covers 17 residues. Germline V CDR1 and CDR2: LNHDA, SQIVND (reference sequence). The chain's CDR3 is CASSIATGTGIYNEQFF. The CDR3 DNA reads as TGTGCCAGTAGTATAGCTACCGGGACAGGGATCTACAATGAGCAGTTCTTC. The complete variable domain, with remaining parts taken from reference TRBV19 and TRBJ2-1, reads DGGITQSPKYLFRKEGQNVTLSCEQNLNHDAMYWYRQDPGQGLRLIYYSQIVNDFQKGDIAEGYSVSREKKESFPLTVTSAQKNPTAFYLCASSIATGTGIYNEQFFGPGTRLTVL.

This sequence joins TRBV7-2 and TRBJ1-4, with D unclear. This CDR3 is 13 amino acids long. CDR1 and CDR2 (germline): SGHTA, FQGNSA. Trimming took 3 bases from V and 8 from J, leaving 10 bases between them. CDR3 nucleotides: TGTGCCAGCAGCTTCCAGGAAAGGGAAAAACTGTTTTTT. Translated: CASSFQEREKLFF.

The CDR3 bases are TGTGCCAGAAATCGTTCACGGGGGAGCTACGAGCAGTACTTC. Protein: CARNRSRGSYEQYF. The J gene is TRBJ2-7, the V gene TRBV7-5; the table's D call, TRBD2, was not checked against the DNA. TRBV7-5 is noted as a pseudogene. The CDR3 contains 14 residues.